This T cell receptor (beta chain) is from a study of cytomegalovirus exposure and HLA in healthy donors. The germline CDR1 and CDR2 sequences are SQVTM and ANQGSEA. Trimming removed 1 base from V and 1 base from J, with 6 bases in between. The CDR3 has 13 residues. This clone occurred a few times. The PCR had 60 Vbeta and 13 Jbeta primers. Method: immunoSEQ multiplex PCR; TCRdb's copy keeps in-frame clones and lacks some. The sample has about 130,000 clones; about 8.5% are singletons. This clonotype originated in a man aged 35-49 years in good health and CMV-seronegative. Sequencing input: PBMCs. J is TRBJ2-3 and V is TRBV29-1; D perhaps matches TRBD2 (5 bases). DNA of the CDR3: TGCAGCGTTGAAGTTAGCGGCACAGATACGCAGTATTTT. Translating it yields CSVEVSGTDTQYF.